Below are 8 T cell receptor beta chains sequenced from a single sample in a study of T-cell reconstitution after alpha-beta-depleted transplantation in children. TCRbeta library construction was performed incorporating unique molecular identifiers. TCRdb passed the PCR reads through MiXCR, listing each CDR3 protein once. The profile shows about 400,000 distinct CDR3 sequences, 10% to 15% of them singletons. Sequencing was performed on PBMCs, taken from the stem cell graft. The receptors originated from a human donor who donated a stem cell graft to a child with Fanconi anemia.

The chain has TRBV20-1 and TRBJ1-1; a possible D gene is TRBD1 (6 bases). CDR1 and CDR2 from the germline V gene are DFQATT and SNEGSKA (reference sequence). The CDR3 sequence is 13 residues long. Trimming stripped 1 base from V and 2 bases from J, with 8 bases between. The CDR3 protein is CSARGGLNTEAFF. DNA for the CDR3: TGCAGTGCTAGAGGGGGGCTCAACACTGAAGCTTTCTTT.

J is TRBJ2-3 and V is TRBV4-3; 7 positions agree with TRBD2. The CDR3 is 18 residues long. Per germline, CDR1 LGHNA and CDR2 YSLEER. V was pared by 4 bases and J by 3 bases, with 16 bases of the junction left unmatched. The chain's CDR3 is CASSLLPTSSVGTDTQYF. Here the CDR3 DNA reads TGCGCCAGCAGCCTACTGCCGACTAGCTCCGTGGGGACAGATACGCAGTATTTT.

V and J are TRBV4-3 and TRBJ2-1; D call uncertain. This CDR3 spans 14 amino acids. CDR1 LGHNA and CDR2 YSLEER come from the germline V gene. The V and J ends lost 3 bases and 1 base respectively, with 7 bases between them. Written as DNA, the CDR3 is TGCGCCAGCAGCCAGATGGGATCCTACAATGAGCAGTTCTTC. This codes for CASSQMGSYNEQFF.

This clonotype was observed a few times. This chain connects TRBV5-1 to TRBJ2-2, with TRBD1 matching 8 bases. Germline CDR1 reads SGHRS; CDR2 reads YFSETQ. There are 14 residues in the CDR3. V trimming: 3 bases; J trimming: 5 bases; junction bases outside the gene matches: 3. CDR3 region: CASSWTGRTGELFF. The CDR3 DNA reads TGCGCCAGCAGCTGGACAGGGAGGACCGGGGAGCTGTTTTTT.

This clonotype has a count of ten or more. This chain links TRBV20-1 with TRBJ1-1, with a weak D call TRBD1 (6 bases). The CDR3 has 15 residues. Germline loops: CDR1 DFQATT, CDR2 SNEGSKA (reference sequence). Deletions cut 0 bases from V and 0 bases from J, with 11 bases between. This CDR3 is CSARELDSLNTEAFF. Here the CDR3 DNA reads TGCAGTGCTAGAGAATTGGACAGCTTGAACACTGAAGCTTTCTTT.

The chain links TRBV11-2 to TRBJ2-2, with D unclear. V lost 9 bases and J 7 bases, leaving 9 bases between the germline ends. The CDR3 sequence is 11 residues long. CDR1 and CDR2 (germline): SGHAT, FQNNGV. The CDR3 DNA sequence: TGTGCCAGAAGCCTTCGCGGGGAGCTGTTTTTT. It yields the protein CARSLRGELFF.

This clonotype was counted between two and nine times. The chain has TRBV7-6 and TRBJ1-4, with 7 nucleotides matching TRBD1. The germline V gene has CDR1 SGHVS and CDR2 FNYEAQ. This CDR3 comprises 16 residues. Trimming removed 1 base from V and 2 bases from J; junction bases left unmatched: 4. The DNA for the CDR3 is TGTGCCAGCAGCTTAGAACAGGGGATGACTAATGAAAAACTGTTTTTT. Amino acids: CASSLEQGMTNEKLFF. Full variable domain (missing parts from reference TRBV7-6 and TRBJ1-4): GAGVSQSPRYKVTKRGQDVALRCDPISGHVSLYWYRQALGQGPEFLTYFNYEAQQDKSGLPNDRFSAERPEGSISTLTIQRTEQRDSAMYRCASSLEQGMTNEKLFFGSGTQLSVL.

This clonotype was observed at least ten times. The V call is TRBV27, the J call TRBJ1-4; D uncertain. The V end lost 4 bases, the J end lost 7 bases, and 10 bases lay between the germline ends. The CDR3 is made up of 13 amino acids. Per the germline V gene, CDR1 is MNHEY and CDR2 is SMNVEV (reference sequence). The CDR3 region is CASSSPWGEKLFF. The CDR3 nucleotides are TGTGCCAGCAGTTCACCTTGGGGTGAAAAACTGTTTTTT.